One and the same sample provided the 3 T cell receptor beta chains below, sequenced in a study of shared clonotypes between healthy human individuals. TCRdb keeps only in-frame clones here, not all; method: immunoSEQ multiplex PCR. The table shows under 1,100,000 clones, with 65% to 80% occurring only once. Input material: memory CD4+ T cells sorted from blood. Noted subset: CD45RA-negative fraction. These receptors came from a man between 18 and 35 years old in good health.

The rearrangement uses TRBV5-1 and TRBJ1-2, with 7 bases aligning to TRBD1. Germline V gene data show CDR1 as SGHRS and CDR2 as YFSETQ. Trimming cost V 0 bases and J 7 bases; bases outside gene matches: 3. The CDR3 has 13 amino acids. The CDR3 here is CASSLAAGGGYTF. In DNA form, the CDR3 reads TGCGCCAGCAGCTTGGCGGCAGGGGGTGGCTACACCTTC.

This sequence joins TRBV28 and TRBJ2-7, with TRBD2 identical over 7 bases. Germline V gene data show CDR1 as MDHEN and CDR2 as SYDVKM. The CDR3 loop spans 15 amino acids. Germline trimming cut 7 bases from V and 1 base from J; bases unmatched to any gene: 10. DNA of the CDR3: TGTGCCAGCAAGGTCGGCGGGGGAAGTTCCTACGAGCAGTACTTC. This codes for CASKVGGGSSYEQYF.

With regard to this clone: The same CDR3 also results from other DNA sequences found in this sample. V gene TRBV30 combines with J gene TRBJ2-5; D may be TRBD2 (6 bases). The CDR3 is 13 residues long. Trimming removed 0 bases at V and 5 bases at J, with 10 bases between. From germline, CDR1 is GTSNPN and CDR2 SVGIG (reference sequence). The CDR3 DNA reads as TGTGCCTGGAGTGTAGCTGGGGGGGAGACCCAGTACTTC. Amino acid sequence: CAWSVAGGETQYF.